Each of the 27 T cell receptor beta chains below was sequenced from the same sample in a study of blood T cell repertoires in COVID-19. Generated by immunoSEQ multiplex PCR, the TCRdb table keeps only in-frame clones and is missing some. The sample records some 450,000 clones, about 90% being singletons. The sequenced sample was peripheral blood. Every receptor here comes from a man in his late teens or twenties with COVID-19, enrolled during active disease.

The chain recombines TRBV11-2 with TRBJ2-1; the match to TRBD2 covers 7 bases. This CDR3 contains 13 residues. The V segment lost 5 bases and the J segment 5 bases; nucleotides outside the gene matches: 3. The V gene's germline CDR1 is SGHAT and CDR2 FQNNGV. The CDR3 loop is CASSPAGNNEQFF. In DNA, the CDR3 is TGTGCCAGCAGCCCAGCGGGAAACAATGAGCAGTTCTTC.

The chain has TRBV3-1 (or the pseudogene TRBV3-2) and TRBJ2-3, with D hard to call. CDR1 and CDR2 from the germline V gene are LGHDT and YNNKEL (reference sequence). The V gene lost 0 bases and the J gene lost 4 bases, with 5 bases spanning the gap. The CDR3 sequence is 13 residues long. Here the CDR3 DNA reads TGTGCCAGCAGCCAAGAACTTGCAGATACGCAGTATTTT. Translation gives CASSQELADTQYF.

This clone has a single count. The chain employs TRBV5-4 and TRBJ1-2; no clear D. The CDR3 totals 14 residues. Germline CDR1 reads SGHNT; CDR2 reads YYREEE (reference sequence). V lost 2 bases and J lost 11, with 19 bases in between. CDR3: CASSLVQVEGGYTF. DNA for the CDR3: TGTGCCAGCAGCTTAGTCCAGGTTGAGGGAGGATACACCTTC.

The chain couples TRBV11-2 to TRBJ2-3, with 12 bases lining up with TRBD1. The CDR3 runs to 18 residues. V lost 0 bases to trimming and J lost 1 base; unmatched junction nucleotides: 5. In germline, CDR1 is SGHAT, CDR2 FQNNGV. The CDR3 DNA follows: TGTGCCAGCAGCTTAGAGGGCCGGGACAGGGGGCGCACAGATACGCAGTATTTT. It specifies CASSLEGRDRGRTDTQYF.

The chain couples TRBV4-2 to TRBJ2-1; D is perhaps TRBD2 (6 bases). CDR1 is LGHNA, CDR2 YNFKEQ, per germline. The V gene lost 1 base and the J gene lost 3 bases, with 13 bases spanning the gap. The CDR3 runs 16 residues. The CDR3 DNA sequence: TGTGCCAGCAGCCAAGTTTCTTCGGGAGTCTACAATGAGCAGTTCTTC. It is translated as CASSQVSSGVYNEQFF.

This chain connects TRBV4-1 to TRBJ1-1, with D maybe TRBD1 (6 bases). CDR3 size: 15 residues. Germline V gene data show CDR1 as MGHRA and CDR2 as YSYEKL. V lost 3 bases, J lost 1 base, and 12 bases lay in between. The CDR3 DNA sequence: TGCGCCAGCAGCCACTCGGGGGGCAGGAACACTGAAGCTTTCTTT. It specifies CASSHSGGRNTEAFF.

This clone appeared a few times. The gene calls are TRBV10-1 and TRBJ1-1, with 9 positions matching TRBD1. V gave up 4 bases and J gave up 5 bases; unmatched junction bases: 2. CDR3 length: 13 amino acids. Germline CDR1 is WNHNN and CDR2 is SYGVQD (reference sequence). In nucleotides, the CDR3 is TGCGCCAGCAGTGCCGACAGGGGGACTGAAGCTTTCTTT. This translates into CASSADRGTEAFF.

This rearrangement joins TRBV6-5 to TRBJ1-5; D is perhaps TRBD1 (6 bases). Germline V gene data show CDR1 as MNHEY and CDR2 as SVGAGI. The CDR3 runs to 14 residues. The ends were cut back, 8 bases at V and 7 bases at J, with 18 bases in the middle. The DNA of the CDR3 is TGTGCCAGCGGGGGCAGGGTCGTAGGACAGCCCCAGCATTTT. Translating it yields CASGGRVVGQPQHF.

The chain's CDR3 is CASSSVLAYEQFF. The CDR3 DNA sequence: TGCGCCAGCAGCAGCGTACTAGCATATGAGCAGTTCTTC. The V and J genes are TRBV5-1 and TRBJ2-1; TRBD2 might be the D (6 bases). The CDR3 runs 13 residues. The germline CDR1 and CDR2 sequences are SGHRS and YFSETQ. Between the trimmed V and J ends, which lost 4 bases and 8 bases, there was a span of 13 bases.

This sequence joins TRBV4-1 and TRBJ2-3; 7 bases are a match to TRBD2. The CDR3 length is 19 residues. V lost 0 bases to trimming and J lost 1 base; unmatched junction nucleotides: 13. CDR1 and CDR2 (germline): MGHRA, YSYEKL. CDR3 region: CASSQDPSGGSYGTDTQYF. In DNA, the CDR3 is TGCGCCAGCAGCCAAGATCCCTCAGGCGGGAGCTACGGCACAGATACGCAGTATTTT.

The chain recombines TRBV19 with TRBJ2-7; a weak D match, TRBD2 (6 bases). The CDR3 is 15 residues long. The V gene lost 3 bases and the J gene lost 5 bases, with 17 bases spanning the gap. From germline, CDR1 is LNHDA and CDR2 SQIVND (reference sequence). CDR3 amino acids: CASSISDSGIHEQYF. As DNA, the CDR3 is TGTGCCAGTAGTATTTCTGATAGCGGAATCCACGAGCAGTACTTC.

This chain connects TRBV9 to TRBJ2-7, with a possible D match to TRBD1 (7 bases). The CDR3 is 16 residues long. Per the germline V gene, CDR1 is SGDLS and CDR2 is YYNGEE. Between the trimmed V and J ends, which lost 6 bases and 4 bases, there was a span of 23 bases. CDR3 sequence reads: CASNPKRRAGGYEQYF. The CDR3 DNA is TGTGCCAGCAACCCTAAGAGGCGGGCAGGGGGGTACGAGCAGTACTTC.

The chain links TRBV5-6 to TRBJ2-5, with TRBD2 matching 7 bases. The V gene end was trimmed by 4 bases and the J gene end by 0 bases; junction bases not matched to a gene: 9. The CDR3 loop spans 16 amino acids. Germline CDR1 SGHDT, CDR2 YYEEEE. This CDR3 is CASSTLGRGDQETQYF. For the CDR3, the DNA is TGTGCCAGCAGCACCCTGGGACGGGGGGACCAAGAGACCCAGTACTTC.

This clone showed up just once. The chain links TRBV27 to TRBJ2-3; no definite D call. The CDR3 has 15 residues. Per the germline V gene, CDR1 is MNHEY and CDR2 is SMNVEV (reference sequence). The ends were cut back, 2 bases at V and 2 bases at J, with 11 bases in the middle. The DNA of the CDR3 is TGTGCCAGCAGTTTAAGGAGTAGTCCCACAGATACGCAGTATTTT. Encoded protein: CASSLRSSPTDTQYF.

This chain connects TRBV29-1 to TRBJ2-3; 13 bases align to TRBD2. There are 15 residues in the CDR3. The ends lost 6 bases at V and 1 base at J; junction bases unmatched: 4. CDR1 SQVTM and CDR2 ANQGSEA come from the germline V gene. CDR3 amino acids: CSVPGLAGGTDTQYF. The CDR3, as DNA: TGCAGCGTGCCAGGACTAGCGGGGGGCACAGATACGCAGTATTTT.

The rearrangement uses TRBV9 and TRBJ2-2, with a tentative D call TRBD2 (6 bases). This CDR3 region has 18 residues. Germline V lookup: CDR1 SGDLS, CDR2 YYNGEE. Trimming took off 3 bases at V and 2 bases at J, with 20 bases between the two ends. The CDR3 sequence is CASSASPGLAVNTGELFF. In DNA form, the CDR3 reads TGTGCCAGCAGCGCCTCCCCGGGGTTAGCGGTTAACACCGGGGAGCTGTTTTTT.

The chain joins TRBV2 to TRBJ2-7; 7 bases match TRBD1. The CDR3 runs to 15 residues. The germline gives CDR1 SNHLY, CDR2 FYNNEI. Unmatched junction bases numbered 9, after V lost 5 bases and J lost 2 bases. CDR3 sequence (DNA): TGTGCCAGCAGTCTGAACAGACAGGGCGCCTACGAGCAGTACTTC. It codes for CASSLNRQGAYEQYF.

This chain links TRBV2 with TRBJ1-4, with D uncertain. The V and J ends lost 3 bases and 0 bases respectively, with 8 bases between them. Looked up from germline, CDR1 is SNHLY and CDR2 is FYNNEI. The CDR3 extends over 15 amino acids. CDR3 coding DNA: TGTGCCAGCAGTGAGGAGATAGCAACTAATGAAAAACTGTTTTTT. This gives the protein CASSEEIATNEKLFF.

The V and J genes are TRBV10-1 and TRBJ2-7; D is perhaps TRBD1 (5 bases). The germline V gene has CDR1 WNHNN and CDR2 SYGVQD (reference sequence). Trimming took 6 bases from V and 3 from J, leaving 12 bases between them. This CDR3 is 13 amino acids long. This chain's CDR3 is CASRLDNGYEQYF. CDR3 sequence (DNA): TGCGCCAGCAGACTGGACAACGGCTACGAGCAGTACTTC.

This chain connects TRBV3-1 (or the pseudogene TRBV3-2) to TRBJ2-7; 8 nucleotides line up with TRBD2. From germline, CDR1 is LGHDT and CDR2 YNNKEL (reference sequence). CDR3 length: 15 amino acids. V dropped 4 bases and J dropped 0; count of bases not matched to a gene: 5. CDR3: CASSPIAGPSYEQYF. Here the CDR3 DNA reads TGTGCCAGCAGCCCCATAGCGGGGCCCTCCTACGAGCAGTACTTC.

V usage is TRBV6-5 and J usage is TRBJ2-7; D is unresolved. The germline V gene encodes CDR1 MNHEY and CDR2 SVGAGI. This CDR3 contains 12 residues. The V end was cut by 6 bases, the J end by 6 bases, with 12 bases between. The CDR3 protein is CASRPRVGEQYF. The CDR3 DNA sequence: TGTGCCAGCAGACCTCGGGTCGGCGAGCAGTACTTC.

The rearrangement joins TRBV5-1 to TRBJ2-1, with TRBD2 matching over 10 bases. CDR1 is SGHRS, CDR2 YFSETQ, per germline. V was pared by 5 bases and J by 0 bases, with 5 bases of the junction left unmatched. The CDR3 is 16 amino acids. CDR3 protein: CASRVTSGDSYNEQFF. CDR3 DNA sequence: TGCGCCAGCAGAGTTACTAGCGGGGACTCCTACAATGAGCAGTTCTTC.

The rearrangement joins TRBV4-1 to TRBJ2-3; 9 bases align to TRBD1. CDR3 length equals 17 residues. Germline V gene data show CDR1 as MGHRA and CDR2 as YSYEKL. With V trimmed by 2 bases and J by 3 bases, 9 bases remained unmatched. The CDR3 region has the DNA TGCGCCAGCAGCCAAAAGCCGGGACAGGGATCAACAGATACGCAGTATTTT. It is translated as CASSQKPGQGSTDTQYF.

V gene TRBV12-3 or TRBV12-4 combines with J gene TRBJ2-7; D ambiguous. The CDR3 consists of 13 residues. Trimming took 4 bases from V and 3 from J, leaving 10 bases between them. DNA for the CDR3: TGTGCCAGCAGTTCGATTCGAGACTACGAGCAGTACTTC. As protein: CASSSIRDYEQYF.

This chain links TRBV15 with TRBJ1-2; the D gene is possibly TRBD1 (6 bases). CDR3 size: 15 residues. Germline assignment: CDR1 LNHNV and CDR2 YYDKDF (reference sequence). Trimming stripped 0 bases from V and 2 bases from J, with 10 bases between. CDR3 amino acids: CATSREGGVNYGYTF. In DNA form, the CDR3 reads TGTGCCACCAGCAGAGAAGGGGGAGTCAACTATGGCTACACCTTC.

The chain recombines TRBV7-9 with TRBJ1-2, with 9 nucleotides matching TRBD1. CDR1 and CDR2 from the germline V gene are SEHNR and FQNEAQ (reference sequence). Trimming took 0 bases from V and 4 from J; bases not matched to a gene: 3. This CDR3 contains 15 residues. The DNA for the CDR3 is TGTGCCAGCAGCTTAGCGGGGGGACAGGGCTATGGCTACACCTTC. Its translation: CASSLAGGQGYGYTF.

DNA for the CDR3: TGTGCCAGCAGTTACTCGACGGGACAGTTGAACACTGAAGCTTTCTTT. It codes for CASSYSTGQLNTEAFF. The V and J genes are TRBV6-5 and TRBJ1-1, with 7 bases matching TRBD1. Germline V gene data show CDR1 as MNHEY and CDR2 as SVGAGI. The junction had 4 bases not matched to a gene; V was cut back by 0 bases and J by 0 bases. CDR3 length: 16 amino acids.